This is a list of T cell receptor beta chains from one sample in a study of ipilimumab plus nivolumab after autologous stem cell transplantation. This table comes from immunoSEQ multiplex PCR, and its TCRdb copy is limited to in-frame clones, with some not included. The sample shows 15,000 or so clones, approximately 80% of them seen only once. Source: PBMCs, taken in a trial of ipilimumab plus nivolumab as post-transplant consolidation. These receptor sequences come from a male donor with diffuse large B-cell lymphoma. CDR3s include the opening cysteine and the closing phenylalanine or tryptophan. Each record gives: J gene, V gene, CDR3 protein.

TRBJ1-1 TRBV29-1 CSGGQGGMNTEAFF
TRBJ1-1 TRBV5-1 CASSGMENTEAFF
TRBJ2-7 TRBV7-9 CASSFSDREPYEQYF
TRBJ1-1 TRBV10-3 CAISGDSYLNEAFF
TRBJ1-2 TRBV19 CASSIGTTGDYGYTF
TRBJ1-2 TRBV19 CASSIRRTLFYGYTF
TRBJ2-3 TRBV5-1 CASGPLQARSDTQYF
TRBJ2-7 TRBV27 CASSFSYPYEQYF
TRBJ1-2 TRBV5-1 CASSLVEDYGYTF
TRBJ2-7 TRBV4-3 CASSQGPGKQYF
TRBJ1-1 TRBV5-4 CASSLVGQGARAEAFF
TRBJ2-7 TRBV7-9 CASSMGLAGGLAYEQYF
TRBJ1-2 TRBV7-8 CASSGEFQGYTF